Given below is one T cell receptor (beta chain) in context. This clonotype showed up just a few times. It has no known antigen specificity. No qualities accompany the bases; no much larger clone lies one base away. The TCR beta CDR3 regions were amplified from the RNA transcripts. The TCR CDR3 was subjected to a first round of RT-PCR using the HTBI primer set and the Qiagen OneStep RT-PCR kit. The libraries were constructed in a second round of multiplex PCR and then size-selected and purified. Libraries were sequenced paired-end with 100 bp reads on an Illumina HiSeq2000. Processing in the source paper ran as follows. SOAPnuke was used to process the raw data, removing reads that contained adapters or uncalled bases, had a mean Phred below 15, or lacked an exact match to the constant primer or identifier. COPE v1.2.5 was used to merge high-quality paired reads, and clonotypes were defined as unique nucleotide sequences. MiTCR v1.1 was used to align clonotypes to the IMGT TRBV, TRBD and TRBJ reference segments. The analysis was restricted to V-J combinations with a frequency above 0.0001, which together covered just over 99% of the repertoires. The TCS score was defined as the ratio of F50 (clonal expansion) to E x V (chaos), calculated using BLOSUM62-based TCRdist between CDR3 peptides within each V-J. Welch's t-statistics and random forest reduced 450 to 600 V-J features to under 15, which were used in a naive Bayes classifier (R e1071). Starting from the raw public reads, TCRdb applied fastp trimming at Q25, assembled clones with MiXCR and retained in-frame beta chains. Rows with a matching CDR3 protein are joined into one entry that keeps the most common DNA and genes. What appears here as the V and J calls and clone size reflects TCRdb's work, not the paper's. In all, the sample holds some 320,000 distinct CDR3 sequences, and roughly 13% of those were seen once. Approximately 35% of the sample is held by the ten biggest clonotypes.

These data originate in a study of T cells in Graves' hyperthyroidism and ophthalmopathy (dated by TCRdb to between 2018 and 2021). About the full investigation: Peripheral blood samples were taken at initial diagnosis, before any treatment was given. Prospective prediction of ophthalmopathy was tested in an independent validation cohort consisting of 18 hyperthyroidism patients and 15 or so patients who later progressed to ophthalmopathy. The roughly 100 discovery patients were randomly divided into training and test sets at a 7:3 ratio. In roughly six Graves' hyperthyroidism patients, the study also compared T-cell repertoires from thyroid tissue with T-cell repertoires from blood. To identify TCR V-J signatures that set the groups apart, the researchers used a discovery cohort of 100 patients, made up of under 45 with Graves' ophthalmopathy and about 55 with stable Graves' hyperthyroidism. The paper describes TCR Vbeta CDR3 sequencing of 130 to 150 peripheral blood samples, made up of about 41 ophthalmopathy patients, roughly 80 hyperthyroidism patients and roughly 17 progressor patients. After sampling, hyperthyroidism patients received methimazole starting at 30 mg daily, and ophthalmopathy patients received high-dose intravenous methylprednisolone.

Moderately to severely active disease, a Clinical Activity Score of at least 3, a NOSPECS grade of at least 4, and a duration under 3 months were present in ophthalmopathy patients. The study excluded patients with uncontrolled infections, other autoimmune diseases, pregnancy or lactation. Clinical symptoms, serum thyroxine and TRAb, thyroid ultrasound, and orbital computed tomography formed the basis for the diagnoses. PBMCs were separated from roughly 10 ml of fresh peripheral blood using Ficoll-Paque density gradient centrifugation. Trizol reagent was used to extract total RNA, and RNA quality was then checked on an Agilent 2100 Bioanalyzer. CDR1 and CDR2 are read off the germline V gene as SGDLS and YYNGEE. Spanning cysteine to phenylalanine, the CDR3 consists of 14 amino acids. CDR3 DNA only is kept here, 42 bases in frame from base 1. V gives up 3 bases and J gives up 8 bases, and the segment between their germline ends measures 15 bases.

The study at large found these results: A model built on a 13 V-J signature distinguished ophthalmopathy from stable hyperthyroidism, reaching approximately 89% sensitivity and under 84% specificity in cross-validation and 80%/75% in testing. No statistical method was used to fix the sample size in advance, and group allocation was not hidden from the investigators. In validation, progression to ophthalmopathy was predicted by the model with 65% to 71% sensitivity and around 76% specificity, a median of around 5.9 months before onset. Blood samples also contained most of the expanded thyroid clonotypes (frequency above 0.001), which suggests that blood repertoires may reflect thyroid immune responses.

Here the chain combines TRBV9 and TRBJ2-1; TRBD2 could be the D gene, as 5 bases match. This TCR derives from a woman between 40 and 50 years old with Graves' ophthalmopathy. Sample: blood. Here the CDR3 is given as CASSGDPRVDEQFF. The nucleotide sequence reads TGTGCCAGCAGCGGAGACCCGAGGGTCGATGAGCAGTTCTTC.